This TCR beta chain was identified during a study of T cells in Graves' hyperthyroidism and ophthalmopathy. Study-level points and caveats: Ophthalmopathy was model-predicted a median around seven months pre-onset. Most clonotypes expanded in the thyroid (above 0.001) were also present in blood.

TCR beta CDR3 regions were amplified from RNA. First-round RT-PCR with HTBI primers amplified the TCR CDR3 region. MiXCR, applied by TCRdb to the multiplex PCR reads, yields one record per CDR3 protein. The sample shows under 350,000 distinct CDR3 sequences, over 15% of them seen only once. Diagnoses were established using clinical symptoms, serum thyroxine and TRAb, thyroid ultrasound and orbital computed tomography. Germline assignment: CDR1 SNHLY and CDR2 FYNNEI. CDR3 length equals 15 residues. The V end was cut by 11 bases, the J end by 4 bases, with 23 bases between. Concerning this clonotype: Its target is not known.

The chain joins TRBV2 to TRBJ2-5, with a possible D match to TRBD1 (6 bases). The TCR was taken from a woman in her fifties or sixties with Graves' hyperthyroidism. The sample comprised blood. The CDR3: CAHSTGTYRRETQYF. CDR3 nucleotide sequence: TGTGCCCACTCGACAGGCACGTACCGAAGAGAGACCCAGTACTTC.